A selection of T cell receptor beta chains follows, all from one sample in a study of shared clonotypes between healthy human individuals. Assay used: immunoSEQ multiplex PCR; TCRdb lists only in-frame clones, some missing. The data hold some 450,000 clones, with 70% to 80% observed a single time. The sample was PBMCs. These receptors all come from a middle-aged woman in good health. Some clones in this sample may be carry-over from other donors' samples. CDR3s include the opening cysteine and the closing phenylalanine or tryptophan. D genes are given only for firm matches. Size is stated for part of the rows, as once, few or many counts, or as a class when the clone is expanded.

j_gene	v_gene	d_gene	abundance	CDR3nt	CDR3aa
TRBJ1-5	TRBV7-9	.	.	TGTGCCAGCAGCTTTAGGGTCTGGGACATCCATAGCAATCAGCCCCAGCATTTT	CASSFRVWDIHSNQPQHF
TRBJ1-2	TRBV7-2	TRBD1	.	TGTGCCAGCAGCTTACCCGGGACAGGGGAGGGCCCGGGCTACACCTTC	CASSLPGTGEGPGYTF
TRBJ2-5	TRBV5-4	.	.	TGTGCCACCAAGATCTTTGCCCAAGAGACCCAGTACTTC	CATKIFAQETQYF
TRBJ1-5	TRBV6-6	.	.	TGTGCCAGCACTCACCGCGGGGCTAGCAATCAGCCCCAGCATTTT	CASTHRGASNQPQHF
TRBJ2-5	TRBV11-2	.	.	TGTGCCAGCAGTATGGACCCTCAAGAGACCCAGTACTTC	CASSMDPQETQYF
TRBJ2-2	TRBV19	.	.	TGTGCCAGTAGTATGACCGCATCCGGGGAGCTGTTTTTT	CASSMTASGELFF
TRBJ1-2	TRBV10-3	.	many	TGTGCCATCAGTATGGACCGCGACTATGGCTACACCTTC	CAISMDRDYGYTF
TRBJ1-3	TRBV7-2	.	.	TGTGCCAGCAGCCCATCAAGGGACCCTGGAAACACCATATATTTT	CASSPSRDPGNTIYF
TRBJ1-5	TRBV6-6	.	.	TGTGCCAGCAGTTACGGAGAGCCCAATCAGCCCCAGCATTTT	CASSYGEPNQPQHF
TRBJ2-3	TRBV5-4	TRBD1	.	TGTGCCAGCAGCCCGCCCGACAGGGGTCTCCCCGGAGATACGCAGTATTTT	CASSPPDRGLPGDTQYF
TRBJ1-2	TRBV28	.	.	TGTGCCAGCAGCCGGGAAGGGCGCTATGGCTACACCTTC	CASSREGRYGYTF
TRBJ2-1	TRBV6-1	TRBD2	many	TGTGCCAGCAGTGAAACTAGCGTATTACCCTACAATGAGCAGTTCTTC	CASSETSVLPYNEQFF
TRBJ2-1	TRBV27	TRBD2	.	TGTGCCAGCAGTTCCCTCCAGCGGGGCGCCTACAATGAGCAGTTCTTC	CASSSLQRGAYNEQFF
TRBJ2-5	TRBV6-1	.	.	TGTGCCAGCAGTTGGGTTGCGGTGGAGGAGACCCAGTACTTC	CASSWVAVEETQYF
TRBJ2-7	TRBV7-9	.	.	TGTGCCAGCAGCCACGGGGGCGGCGAGCAGTACTTC	CASSHGGGEQYF
TRBJ2-1	TRBV7-9	.	.	TGTGCCAGCAGCTTGGGCCGGGTGACTTACTACAATGAGCAGTTCTTC	CASSLGRVTYYNEQFF
TRBJ1-2	TRBV5-1	.	.	TGCGCCAGCAGCTTGGATCTGGGGAGTTTCTATGGCTACACCTTC	CASSLDLGSFYGYTF
TRBJ1-5	TRBV7-2	.	many	TGTGCCAGCAGCACGGGGAATAGCAATCAGCCCCAGCATTTT	CASSTGNSNQPQHF
TRBJ2-4	TRBV1	.	.	TGCACCAGCAGCCCGAGAGGGTTAAAAAACATTCAGTACTTC	CTSSPRGLKNIQYF
TRBJ1-1	TRBV5-1	TRBD1	.	TGCGCCAGCAGCTTGGGGGACAGGGGTACTGAAGCTTTCTTT	CASSLGDRGTEAFF
TRBJ1-5	TRBV28	TRBD1	.	TGTGCCAGCAGTTCTCCTTTGACAGGGATTGGTCAGCCCCAGCATTTT	CASSSPLTGIGQPQHF
TRBJ2-1	TRBV11-3	TRBD2	many	TGTGCCAGCAGCTTAGGGCTAGCGGCCTACAATGAGCAGTTCTTC	CASSLGLAAYNEQFF
TRBJ2-7	TRBV25-1	.	once	TGTGCCAGCAGTGATCCCGGGACCTTTGCCTACGAGCAGTACTTC	CASSDPGTFAYEQYF
TRBJ2-1	TRBV30	TRBD2	once	TGTGCCTGGAGTCCCGGGACTAGCGGGAGTGTGCAGTTCTTC	CAWSPGTSGSVQFF
TRBJ2-1	TRBV2	.	.	TGTGCCAGCAGTTCACCCTGGGGCAGCTCCTACAATGAGCAGTTCTTC	CASSSPWGSSYNEQFF
TRBJ2-3	TRBV7-9	TRBD2	.	TGTGCCAGCAGCTTACTTCCCAGTCCGGGAGGGAATACGCAGTATTTT	CASSLLPSPGGNTQYF